These T cell receptor beta chains were read from a single sample in a study of early T cells in non-severe SARS-CoV-2 infection. TCRdb independently ran MiXCR on the 5' RACE reads; one entry per CDR3 protein. The sample lists roughly 50,000 distinct CDR3 sequences, around 7.7% occurring once. The sample consisted of whole blood. These receptors all come from an adult who was a healthcare worker with PCR-confirmed SARS-CoV-2 infection or an uninfected control (not recorded which). Both conserved end residues are part of each CDR3. The order of the fields is J gene, V gene, CDR3 protein.

J gene: TRBJ2-5
V gene: TRBV20-1
CDR3 protein: CSAIGRLGETQYF

J gene: TRBJ2-7
V gene: TRBV21-1
CDR3 protein: CASSKADGSYEQYF

J gene: TRBJ2-7
V gene: TRBV28
CDR3 protein: CASREVWGTKSYEQYF

J gene: TRBJ2-1
V gene: TRBV12-3/TRBV12-4
CDR3 protein: CASSPLAGNNEQFF

J gene: TRBJ1-6
V gene: TRBV2
CDR3 protein: CASSELERNSPLHF

J gene: TRBJ1-5
V gene: TRBV9
CDR3 protein: CASSVEAATNQPQHF

J gene: TRBJ1-2
V gene: TRBV18
CDR3 protein: CASSPQTGGDGYGYTF

J gene: TRBJ1-2
V gene: TRBV29-1
CDR3 protein: CSVGSDTSEGGYTF

J gene: TRBJ1-1
V gene: TRBV7-9
CDR3 protein: CASSIRDRGEAFF

J gene: TRBJ2-3
V gene: TRBV15
CDR3 protein: CATSSPRLAGTDTQYF

J gene: TRBJ1-1
V gene: TRBV20-1
CDR3 protein: CSARTSEAFF

J gene: TRBJ1-1
V gene: TRBV6-6
CDR3 protein: CASSRLPTGEAFF

J gene: TRBJ1-1
V gene: TRBV3-1
CDR3 protein: CASSRGRTEAFF

J gene: TRBJ2-3
V gene: TRBV11-2
CDR3 protein: CASSSSGTSTDTQYF

J gene: TRBJ1-2
V gene: TRBV12-3/TRBV12-4
CDR3 protein: CASSLGDGYTF

J gene: TRBJ1-5
V gene: TRBV6-6
CDR3 protein: CASSGDTSNQPQHF

J gene: TRBJ2-1
V gene: TRBV11-2
CDR3 protein: CATSGVSSYNEQFF

J gene: TRBJ1-5
V gene: TRBV28
CDR3 protein: CASRPYGTGGNQPQHF

J gene: TRBJ1-6
V gene: TRBV11-2
CDR3 protein: CASSLVVTGAPLHF

J gene: TRBJ2-7
V gene: TRBV29-1
CDR3 protein: CSGKPWTGSSEQYF

J gene: TRBJ2-3
V gene: TRBV28
CDR3 protein: CASSLWASGGTDTQYF

J gene: TRBJ2-6
V gene: TRBV30
CDR3 protein: CAWSDPGQVISGANVLTF

J gene: TRBJ1-1
V gene: TRBV3-1
CDR3 protein: CASSQDEEGGTEAFF

J gene: TRBJ2-5
V gene: TRBV6-5
CDR3 protein: CASSYLGQEQETQYF

J gene: TRBJ2-3
V gene: TRBV20-1
CDR3 protein: CSPRTHSTDTQYF

J gene: TRBJ2-3
V gene: TRBV24-1
CDR3 protein: CATSDAQGWTDTQYF

J gene: TRBJ2-4
V gene: TRBV12-3/TRBV12-4
CDR3 protein: CASSLWEYKNIQYF

J gene: TRBJ2-3
V gene: TRBV19
CDR3 protein: CASSMIRAGGRTDTQYF

J gene: TRBJ2-5
V gene: TRBV7-9
CDR3 protein: CASSFYIGEQETQYF

J gene: TRBJ1-1
V gene: TRBV9
CDR3 protein: CASSVVAGPNTEAFF

J gene: TRBJ1-6
V gene: TRBV6-1
CDR3 protein: CASTWDRGGSPLHF

J gene: TRBJ1-6
V gene: TRBV12-3/TRBV12-4
CDR3 protein: CASSPGGLPLHF

J gene: TRBJ1-1
V gene: TRBV5-4
CDR3 protein: CASSFGQGDTEAFF

J gene: TRBJ1-5
V gene: TRBV12-3/TRBV12-4
CDR3 protein: CASSHGTGGNQPQHF

J gene: TRBJ1-2
V gene: TRBV20-1
CDR3 protein: CSDSMGDRASYGYTF

J gene: TRBJ1-5
V gene: TRBV19
CDR3 protein: CASLRTGRIRNQPQHF

J gene: TRBJ2-3
V gene: TRBV6-5
CDR3 protein: CASSTKRRGPTDTQYF

J gene: TRBJ2-2
V gene: TRBV6-5
CDR3 protein: CASSYSITSTNTGELFF

J gene: TRBJ2-1
V gene: TRBV12-3/TRBV12-4
CDR3 protein: CASSRGLAGTGNEQFF

J gene: TRBJ1-6
V gene: TRBV25-1
CDR3 protein: CASSEGVGPPLHF

J gene: TRBJ1-2
V gene: TRBV12-3/TRBV12-4
CDR3 protein: CASRSTGNSGYTF

J gene: TRBJ1-1
V gene: TRBV2
CDR3 protein: CASSAGFTEAFF

J gene: TRBJ1-5
V gene: TRBV12-3/TRBV12-4
CDR3 protein: CASRGDSQNQPQHF

J gene: TRBJ1-5
V gene: TRBV12-3/TRBV12-4
CDR3 protein: CASSSQTGQPQHF

J gene: TRBJ2-1
V gene: TRBV11-2
CDR3 protein: CASSFVPSSGNEQFF

J gene: TRBJ1-2
V gene: TRBV11-2
CDR3 protein: CASSLLKDYGYTF

J gene: TRBJ1-3
V gene: TRBV3-1
CDR3 protein: CASSPSGGHYSGNTIYF

J gene: TRBJ1-2
V gene: TRBV28
CDR3 protein: CASSWTGYGYTF

J gene: TRBJ2-2
V gene: TRBV15
CDR3 protein: CATSLRVDAGELFF

J gene: TRBJ1-1
V gene: TRBV18
CDR3 protein: CASSFGEDTEAFF

J gene: TRBJ1-6
V gene: TRBV28
CDR3 protein: CASRVRGDSNNSPLHF

J gene: TRBJ2-2
V gene: TRBV3-1
CDR3 protein: CASSLSGFTGELFF

J gene: TRBJ2-4
V gene: TRBV5-1
CDR3 protein: CASSSTLWNKNIQYF

J gene: TRBJ2-1
V gene: TRBV5-4
CDR3 protein: CASSPKDFVNEQFF

J gene: TRBJ1-2
V gene: TRBV28
CDR3 protein: CASSLADRINYGYTF

J gene: TRBJ2-3
V gene: TRBV15
CDR3 protein: CATSRDRNSGPQDTQYF

J gene: TRBJ2-1
V gene: TRBV25-1
CDR3 protein: CASRDHEGGNEQFF

J gene: TRBJ2-3
V gene: TRBV6-6
CDR3 protein: CASSYGLEAQYF